This T cell receptor beta chain was sequenced during a study of cytomegalovirus exposure and HLA in healthy donors. Study conclusions and caveats: According to a subsequent analysis, TCR clusters from the first cohort were inclined to appear together in the 90 to 150 validation repertoires. The study found most TCR sequences rare, yet found some public TCRs in many donors.

A few counts support this clone. Its specificity is unknown. With 1 base removed from V and 1 base from J, the gap between germline ends came to 5 bases. The CDR3 runs 14 residues. Germline loops: CDR1 SGHVS, CDR2 FNYEAQ. The approximately 120-subject validation cohort, separate from the approximately 670-subject first cohort, included the donors. The assay was immunoSEQ multiplex PCR, and TCRdb's table has in-frame clones only and misses some. The data contain 90,000 to 150,000 clones, around 85% of them singletons. This chain uses TRBV7-6 with TRBJ1-3; D unresolved. This clonotype originated in a woman between 25 and 40 years old in good health and CMV-seronegative. Material for sequencing was PBMCs. The CDR3 bases are TGTGCCAGCAGCTTAGGGAGATCTGGAAACACCATATATTTT. It specifies CASSLGRSGNTIYF.